What follows are 19 T cell receptor beta chains derived from one specimen sequenced in a study of CD8 T cells in ankylosing spondylitis (dated by TCRdb to the late 2010s). What the work shows at the level of the full study, not this receptor alone: A TCR beta motif made up of roughly eight highly homologous amino acid variants appeared to be characteristic of blood from ankylosing spondylitis patients.

The receptor library was made with 5' RACE. TCRdb records Illumina HiSeq 2500 as the sequencer. Starting from the raw public reads, TCRdb applied fastp trimming at Q25, assembled clones with MiXCR and retained in-frame beta chains. Every entry covers one CDR3 protein and lists the most common genes and DNA from its rows. This sample has over 600,000 distinct CDR3 sequences in its table, and 19% of those were observed once. Around 19% of the sample is taken by the ten largest. No antigen is known for these receptors. The specimen was blood, either unsorted or a sorted T cell fraction (not recorded which). These receptors all stem from a male donor with ankylosing spondylitis.

This chain links TRBV20-1 with TRBJ2-1; tentatively, D is TRBD2 (5 bases). Germline lookup yields CDR1 DFQATT and CDR2 SNEGSKA (reference sequence). V gave up 3 bases and J gave up 10 bases, with 13 bases separating them. This CDR3 is built from 12 residues. CDR3 amino acids: CSASRDSGEQFF. CDR3 in DNA: TGCAGTGCTAGTCGGGATTCGGGGGAGCAGTTCTTC.

V and J are TRBV18 and TRBJ1-1; D is possibly TRBD1 (5 bases). V was cut by 2 bases and J by 11 bases, with 18 bases left in between. Germline V gene sequence: CDR1 KGHSH, CDR2 LQKENI. The CDR3 totals 14 residues. The DNA of the CDR3 is TGTGCCAGCTCACCAGCGGGGACTCCCGGAGGGGCTTTCTTT. It is translated as CASSPAGTPGGAFF.

This chain connects TRBV5-1 to TRBJ2-5, with a tentative D call TRBD1 (5 bases). V lost 1 base, J lost 5 bases, and 15 bases lay in between. Germline values: CDR1 SGHRS, CDR2 YFSETQ. CDR3 length: 15 residues. CDR3 protein: CASSLNSAGFETQYF. In nucleotides, the CDR3 is TGCGCCAGCAGCTTGAATTCAGCAGGGTTTGAGACCCAGTACTTC.

In this sample, this clonotype turned up a few times. The genes are TRBV7-2 and TRBJ2-5, with 11 bases identical to TRBD2. Germline lookup yields CDR1 SGHTA and CDR2 FQGNSA. This CDR3 contains 15 residues. V trimming: 5 bases; J trimming: 5 bases; junction bases outside the gene matches: 7. CDR3 sequence reads: CASSPTSGSTETQYF. CDR3 DNA sequence: TGTGCCAGCAGCCCAACTAGCGGGAGTACGGAGACCCAGTACTTC.

A few counts support this clonotype. The chain employs TRBV3-1 and TRBJ1-6; D unresolved. CDR1 is LGHDT and CDR2 is YNNKEL in the germline V gene (reference sequence). This CDR3 has 15 residues. V was trimmed by 0 bases and J by 9 bases, leaving 12 bases between them. DNA of the CDR3: TGTGCCAGCAGCCAAGACGGGAACTTGGGTTCACCCCTCCACTTT. Translating gives CASSQDGNLGSPLHF.

The sample holds a few counts of this clonotype. The rearrangement links TRBV4-1 to TRBJ2-3, with 11 bases aligning to TRBD2. V shed 2 bases, J shed 3 bases, and the junction held 7 bases outside the gene matches. The germline CDR1 and CDR2 sequences are MGHRA and YSYEKL. This CDR3 has 17 residues. The CDR3 is CASSQSPGLAETDTQYF. CDR3 DNA sequence: TGCGCCAGCAGCCAATCCCCGGGACTAGCGGAGACAGATACGCAGTATTTT.

The chain joins TRBV20-1 to TRBJ1-1; D unresolved. CDR1 and CDR2 (germline): DFQATT, SNEGSKA (reference sequence). This CDR3 contains 11 residues. Trimming removed 6 bases at V and 4 bases at J, with 9 bases between. CDR3 region: CSAHTSTEAFF. The CDR3 nucleotides read TGCAGTGCCCACACAAGCACTGAAGCTTTCTTT.

For the CDR3, the DNA is TGCAGTGCTGAGGAGGGACTAGCGCTTAATGAGCAGTTCTTC. It specifies CSAEEGLALNEQFF. The J gene is TRBJ2-1, the V gene TRBV20-1, with 10 bases that match TRBD2. This CDR3 spans 14 amino acids. Trimming cost V 5 bases and J 7 bases; bases outside gene matches: 8. Germline lookup yields CDR1 DFQATT and CDR2 SNEGSKA (reference sequence).

The chain couples TRBV4-1 to TRBJ2-1, with 7 bases matching TRBD2. Germline V gene sequence: CDR1 MGHRA, CDR2 YSYEKL. V shed 4 bases, J shed 6 bases, and the junction held 9 bases outside the gene matches. The CDR3 covers 15 residues. The chain's CDR3 is CASSLPGGSRNEQFF. CDR3 coding DNA: TGCGCCAGCAGCCTCCCTGGCGGGAGTCGCAATGAGCAGTTCTTC.

This clonotype was picked up a small number of times. The chain uses TRBV4-2 and TRBJ2-4; TRBD2 aligns across 15 bases. The CDR3 is 19 residues long. CDR1 is LGHNA, CDR2 YNFKEQ, per germline. The trim removed 1 base at V and 4 bases at J, leaving 8 bases unmatched. CDR3 loop: CASSQGTSGGVKLKNIQYF. The CDR3 DNA reads as TGTGCCAGCAGCCAAGGGACTAGCGGGGGGGTAAAGTTGAAAAACATTCAGTACTTC.

The chain links TRBV12-3 or TRBV12-4 to TRBJ1-5; 8 bases are shared with TRBD1. Trimming removed 3 bases from V and 0 bases from J; junction bases left unmatched: 10. This CDR3 is 18 amino acids long. Here the CDR3 reads CASSFPGQGVNSNQPQHF. In DNA, the CDR3 is TGTGCCAGCAGTTTCCCAGGACAGGGAGTGAATAGCAATCAGCCCCAGCATTTT.

The CDR3 is CASSGFGDNSPLHF. The CDR3 region has the DNA TGTGCCAGCAGTGGTTTCGGGGATAATTCACCCCTCCACTTT. The V gene is TRBV2, the J gene TRBJ1-6; D gene unclear. The CDR3 runs to 14 residues. V was clipped by 4 bases and J by 5 bases, with 9 bases between them. Germline V lookup: CDR1 SNHLY, CDR2 FYNNEI.

This clonotype was observed a few times. The chain carries TRBV5-4 and TRBJ2-5, with 9 nucleotides matching TRBD2. The CDR3 totals 15 residues. The germline V gene has CDR1 SGHNT and CDR2 YYREEE (reference sequence). V gave up 6 bases and J gave up 4 bases; unmatched junction bases: 10. The CDR3 loop reads CASTLASGDGETQYF. CDR3 DNA: TGTGCCAGCACCCTCGCTAGCGGGGACGGAGAGACCCAGTACTTC.

The sample holds a few counts of this clonotype. The rearrangement joins TRBV27 to TRBJ2-1; tentative D call: TRBD2 (5 bases). CDR1 and CDR2 from the germline V gene are MNHEY and SMNVEV (reference sequence). Trimming stripped 3 bases from V and 15 bases from J, with 18 bases between. The CDR3 runs to 13 residues. The CDR3, as DNA: TGTGCCAGCAGTTTCCTCCTACTAGAAGGCCTGTTCTTC. Translation: CASSFLLLEGLFF.

This chain uses TRBV5-1 with TRBJ1-1, with D perhaps TRBD1 (5 bases). CDR3 length equals 15 residues. Trimming shortened V by 1 base and J by 2 bases, and 12 bases separated the two germline ends. Germline lookup yields CDR1 SGHRS and CDR2 YFSETQ. The CDR3, as DNA: TGCGCCAGCAGCTTGCCAGGCGGGACTAACACTGAAGCTTTCTTT. Translated, it gives CASSLPGGTNTEAFF.

This chain joins TRBV14 and TRBJ1-2, with a weak D call TRBD1 (5 bases). The CDR3 has 17 amino acids. Germline V CDR1 and CDR2: SGHDN, FVKESK. The V end lost 0 bases, the J end lost 1 base, and 15 bases lay between the germline ends. The CDR3 bases are TGTGCCAGCAGCCAAGAGTCAGGCTGGGGGAATAACTATGGCTACACCTTC. It translates to CASSQESGWGNNYGYTF.

This clonotype was found a few times. The gene calls are TRBV12-3 or TRBV12-4 and TRBJ2-5, with D perhaps matching TRBD1 or TRBD2 (6 bases each). The CDR3 runs 17 residues. V was pared by 7 bases and J by 5 bases, with 26 bases between. The CDR3 DNA reads TGTGCCAGCACCCCCGGGGGCAGGTCGGGACGCCGGGAGACCCAGTACTTC. Its protein is CASTPGGRSGRRETQYF.

The DNA of the CDR3 is TGCGCCAGCAGCCGCAACCGAGCCTGGGACACCGGGGAGCTGTTTTTT. Protein product: CASSRNRAWDTGELFF. The rearrangement joins TRBV4-3 to TRBJ2-2; no clear D. The germline V gene encodes CDR1 LGHNA and CDR2 YSLEER. The CDR3 extends over 16 amino acids. V lost 4 bases and J lost 3, with 15 bases in between.

About this clonotype itself: A much larger clone sits a single nucleotide away, making a read error possible. The chain uses TRBV28 and TRBJ2-1; D is uncertain. The CDR3 is 13 residues long. V lost 4 bases and J 4 bases, leaving 8 bases between the germline ends. CDR1 MDHEN and CDR2 SYDVKM come from the germline V gene. CDR3 nucleotide sequence: TGTGCCAGCAGTTCGGAGAGTTACAATGAGCAGTTCTTC. This codes for CASSSESYNEQFF. The full variable domain, in which reference TRBV28 and TRBJ2-1 provide the parts outside the CDR3, is DVKVTQSSRYLVKRTGEKVFLECVQDMDHENMFWYRQDPGLGLRLIYFSYDVKMKEKGDIPEGYSVSREKKERFSLILESASTNQTSMYLCASSSESYNEQFFGPGTRLTVL.